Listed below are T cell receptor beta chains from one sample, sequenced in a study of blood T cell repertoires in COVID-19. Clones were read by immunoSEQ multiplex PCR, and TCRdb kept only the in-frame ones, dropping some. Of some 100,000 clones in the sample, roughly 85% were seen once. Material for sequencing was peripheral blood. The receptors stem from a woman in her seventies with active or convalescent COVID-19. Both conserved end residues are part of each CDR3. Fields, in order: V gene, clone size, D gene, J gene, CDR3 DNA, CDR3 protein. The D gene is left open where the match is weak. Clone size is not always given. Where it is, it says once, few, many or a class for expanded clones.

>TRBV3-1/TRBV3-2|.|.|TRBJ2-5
TGTGCCAGCAGCCCCCGAGGCCAGGAGACCCAGTACTTC
CASSPRGQETQYF
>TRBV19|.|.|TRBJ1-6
TGTGCCAGTACAGGGGAGTATAATTCACCCCTCCACTTT
CASTGEYNSPLHF
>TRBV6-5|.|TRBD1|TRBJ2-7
TGTGCCAGCATCATGACAGGGGCCATCTACGAGCAGTACTTC
CASIMTGAIYEQYF
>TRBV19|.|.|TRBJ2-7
TGTGCCAGTGTGTCAGAATTCTACGAGCAGTACTTC
CASVSEFYEQYF
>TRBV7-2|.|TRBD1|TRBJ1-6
TGTGCCAGCAGCTTTTTGGACAGGGGAAATAATTCACCCCTCCACTTT
CASSFLDRGNNSPLHF
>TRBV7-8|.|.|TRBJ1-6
TGTGCCAGCAGCTTAAGCACGAATTCCCGAAATTCACCCCTCCACTTT
CASSLSTNSRNSPLHF
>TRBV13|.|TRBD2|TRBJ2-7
TGTGCCAGCAGCTTAGATAGCGGGAGTTACGAGCAGTACTTC
CASSLDSGSYEQYF
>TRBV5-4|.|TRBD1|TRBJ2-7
TGTGCCAGCAGCTTGGACTCTGGGACAGGTAGGGAGCAGTACTTC
CASSLDSGTGREQYF
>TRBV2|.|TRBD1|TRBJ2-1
TGTGCCAGCAAACAGGGGCGAAATGAGCAGTTCTTC
CASKQGRNEQFF
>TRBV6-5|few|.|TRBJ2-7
TGTGCCAGCACCTCCAGCGTCGGTGATCACGAGCAGTACTTC
CASTSSVGDHEQYF
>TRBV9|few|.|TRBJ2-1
TGTGCCAGCAGCGTAGACGGGAACTCCTACAATGAGCAGTTCTTC
CASSVDGNSYNEQFF
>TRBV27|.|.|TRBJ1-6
TGTGCCAGCAGTTTATCCAGGGTGCCCCTTAATTCACCCCTCCACTTT
CASSLSRVPLNSPLHF
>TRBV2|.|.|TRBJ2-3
TGTGCCAGCAGTGACTATCTCACAGATACGCAGTATTTT
CASSDYLTDTQYF
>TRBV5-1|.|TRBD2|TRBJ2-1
TGCGCCAGCAGAGTGGCGGGGGGTGAGGATGAGCAGTTCTTC
CASRVAGGEDEQFF
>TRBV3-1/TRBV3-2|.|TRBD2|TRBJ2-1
TGTGCCAGCAGCCATAGCGGGAGAATCAATGAGCAGTTCTTC
CASSHSGRINEQFF
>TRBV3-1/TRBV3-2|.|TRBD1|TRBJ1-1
TGTGCCAGCAGCCACCGGACAGGGGGCTATTATCGTTCGGTAAAGAACACTGAAGCTTTCTTT
CASSHRTGGYYRSVKNTEAFF
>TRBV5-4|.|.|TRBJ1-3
TGTGCCAGCAGTTCCCCGACAGGAGACTCTGGAAACACCATATATTTT
CASSSPTGDSGNTIYF
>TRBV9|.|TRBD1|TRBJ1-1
TGTGCCAGCAGTTCAGGGGGAGGCACTGAAGCTTTCTTT
CASSSGGGTEAFF
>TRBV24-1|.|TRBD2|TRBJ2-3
TGTGCCACCAGTGATTTTACGGGGGGGGGAGATACGCAGTATTTT
CATSDFTGGGDTQYF
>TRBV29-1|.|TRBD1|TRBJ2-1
TGCAGCGGTAAAACAGGGGCTAATGAGCAGTTCTTC
CSGKTGANEQFF
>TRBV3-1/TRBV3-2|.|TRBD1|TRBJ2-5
TGTGCCAGCATAAAAGGGGACAGGGGGCGCGAAGAGACCCAGTACTTC
CASIKGDRGREETQYF
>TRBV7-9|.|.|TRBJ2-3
TGTGCCAGCAGCTTAGACAGGGACACAGATACGCAGTATTTT
CASSLDRDTDTQYF
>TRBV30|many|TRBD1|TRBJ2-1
TGTGCCGGAGACAGGGCTTACGGCAATGAGCAGTTCTTC
CAGDRAYGNEQFF
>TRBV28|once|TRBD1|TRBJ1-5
TGTGCCAGCAGTCAAACCACAGGGGGCGGTCAGCCCCAGCATTTT
CASSQTTGGGQPQHF
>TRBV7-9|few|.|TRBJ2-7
TGTGCCAGCAGCTCGCGCCCTCTGACAGGTTCGGATGAGCAGTACTTC
CASSSRPLTGSDEQYF
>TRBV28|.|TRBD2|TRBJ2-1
TGTGCCAGCAGTTTACTGGGTCTAGCGGGAGGGCCGGGTGAGCAGTTCTTC
CASSLLGLAGGPGEQFF
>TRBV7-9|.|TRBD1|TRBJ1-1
TGTGCCAGCAGCCCCGACAGGGTAGCTTTCTTT
CASSPDRVAFF
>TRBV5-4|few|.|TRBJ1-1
TGTGCCAGCAGCCCGGGTCCCGCGGGGGCCACCACTGAAGCTTTCTTT
CASSPGPAGATTEAFF
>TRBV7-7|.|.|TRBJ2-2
TGTGCTAGAGGGGAGGACACCGGGGAGCTGTTTTTT
CARGEDTGELFF
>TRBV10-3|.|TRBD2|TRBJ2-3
TGTGCCATCAGTGGAGGTACTAGCGGGGGCACAGATACGCAGTATTTT
CAISGGTSGGTDTQYF
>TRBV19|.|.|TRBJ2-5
TGTGCCAGTAGTATCGGTGGGAGTACAGAGACCCAGTACTTC
CASSIGGSTETQYF
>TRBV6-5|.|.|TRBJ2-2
TGTGCCAGCAGTCCAGGGGATACCGGGGAGCTGTTTTTT
CASSPGDTGELFF
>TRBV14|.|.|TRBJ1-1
TGTGCCAGCAGCCGAAGGACAGATAGAATGAACACTGAAGCTTTCTTT
CASSRRTDRMNTEAFF
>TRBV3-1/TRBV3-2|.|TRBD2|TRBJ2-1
TGTGCCAGCAGCCCTCACCAAAAAAGCGGGAGGATATACAATGAGCAGTTCTTC
CASSPHQKSGRIYNEQFF
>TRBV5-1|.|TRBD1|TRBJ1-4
TGCGCCAGCAGCGAACGACAGGGGAGGGATGAAAAACTGTTTTTT
CASSERQGRDEKLFF
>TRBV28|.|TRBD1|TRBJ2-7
TGTGCCAGCAGCCTCTCAGGGACAGATAAAGCCTACGAGCAGTACTTC
CASSLSGTDKAYEQYF
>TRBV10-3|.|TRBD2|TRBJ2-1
TGTGCCATCAGTGAGTCCCCCTTAGCGGGAGGGCCTAAGAATGAGCAGTTCTTC
CAISESPLAGGPKNEQFF
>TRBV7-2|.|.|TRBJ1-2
TGTGCCAGCAGCCCCCAACAGGGCCGTACTGGCTACACCTTC
CASSPQQGRTGYTF
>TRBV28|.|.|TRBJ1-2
TGTGCCAGCAGTATCACAGGGTTAGGCTACACCTTC
CASSITGLGYTF
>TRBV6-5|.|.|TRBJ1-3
TGTGCCAGCCACAGTTTCACCGACTCTGGAAACACCATATATTTT
CASHSFTDSGNTIYF
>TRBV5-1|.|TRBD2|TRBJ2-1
TGCGCCAGCAGCCTCCAGGGTGCGGGGGGTGGCAATGAGCAGTTCTTC
CASSLQGAGGGNEQFF